The entry below describes one TCR beta chain. Libraries were prepared by immunoSEQ multiplex PCR; TCRdb keeps only in-frame clonotypes and omits some of them. The sample carries 95,000 to 150,000 clones, about nine tenths recorded once. The record originates from a study of blood T cell repertoires in COVID-19. In germline, CDR1 is MGHRA, CDR2 YSYEKL. CDR3 length equals 16 residues. Trimming removed 0 bases at V and 2 bases at J, with 12 bases between. The source material was peripheral blood. The rearrangement links TRBV4-1 to TRBJ2-3; a weak D match, TRBD2 (7 bases). This clonotype originated in a man aged 35 to 55 with acute or convalescent COVID-19. The CDR3 reads CASSQEGGATTDTQYF. The CDR3 nucleotides are TGCGCCAGCAGCCAAGAGGGGGGGGCCACCACAGATACGCAGTATTTT.